This entry features one T cell receptor beta chain sequence. Its antigen is still unknown. Base qualities are missing; no much larger clone stands one base away. This entry is derived from a study of long-term antiretroviral therapy in people with HIV (dated by TCRdb to 2022 to 2024). With regard to the full study: The earliest samples were collected about a decade before the 2015 WHO recommendation for immediate ART, when ART was typically delayed until CD4 counts fell. Whether ART initiation and durable HIV suppression were associated with changes in peripheral blood TRB repertoire composition and diversity was tested in a retrospective serial study. A total of roughly 200 cryopreserved PBMC samples were contributed to the cohort by 30 adults with confirmed HIV infection, with samples collected serially over a mean of around 6 years (range 1-12). Of the approximately 28 participants with HIV, approximately 11 were female. No cross-contamination during QIAcube processing was seen in test extractions of a monoclonal T-cell line run alongside 30 to 35 polyclonal samples.

The immunoSEQ hsTCRB v3.0 assay was used at survey level resolution to sequence the TRB variable region. A depth of roughly 40,000-50,000 T-cell genomes per sample was targeted for TRB sequencing. Pooled TRB libraries were sequenced on an Illumina MiSeq with a v3 150-cycle kit. The original methods were these. Analysis of repertoires was carried out in R inside a reproducible Nextflow workflow spanning QC, data transformation and analysis. LymphoSeq2, an R package for exploring AIRR-Seq data, was used to implement custom analyses. After excluding a few samples that yielded fewer than 5000 total TRB sequences, 150 to 200 HIV repertoires remained for analysis. Among the roughly 200 retained HIV repertoires, 55 to 60 were collected before ART initiation and under 150 after ART initiation. Repertoires were downsampled to 5000 TRB nucleotide sequences, with summary statistics averaged over 100 downsampling iterations. Only TRB sequences with CDR3 regions of at least seven amino acids were retained for analysis. Two measures captured diversity: a Shannon entropy-derived clonality score and the Gini coefficient. In the repertoire networks, any two of the top 5000 CDR3 amino acid sequences were connected whenever the two sequences differed by an edit distance of one. For TRB CDR3 amino acid sequences, antigen specificity groups and MHC restriction were predicted with GLIPH2. Known CMV, EBV, HIV or tissue antigen associations were flagged by matching CDR3 amino acid sequences against VDJdb and McPAS-TCR. Pre-ART, post-ART and control groups were compared with Wilcoxon signed-rank tests and Holm-Bonferroni correction. TCRdb obtained this table from immuneACCESS and retained in-frame rearrangements with V and J assigned. These tables miss some clones; where compared with another copy, unresolved V genes account for less than half of the shortfall, and the remainder is unexplained. The DNA was the basis for D and trimming; V, J and clone size are from that table. This sample is represented by roughly 29,000 clones; over 90% of them were singletons. The top ten clones comprise 6.5% to 10% of the sample.

To be included, a participant needed at least one PBMC sample from before ART initiation plus at least two post-ART samples. All participants with HIV were treated in the United States of America. Before DNA extraction, cryopreserved samples of about 1-11 million PBMC were thawed and then washed. At the time of the earliest PBMC sample, participants with HIV were aged between about 20 and 54 years. Each participant contributed PBMC samples from 1-4 timepoints before ART initiation and 2-8 timepoints after ART initiation, with a median of 7 samples. For every participant, serial HIV viral load, CD4+ T-cell count, ART history and demographic data were obtained. Genomic DNA was extracted from unsorted PBMC with a Qiagen kit on a QIAcube, with processing performed in batches of 12 samples. Here is what the overall study found, with its caveats: HIV repertoires had narrower CDR3 length ranges than controls, and the network structure suggested an antigen-experienced repertoire that shifted only slightly toward naive after ART. Samples dated from the mid-2000s to the late 2010s, and the ART regimens used may be less effective than current ones. Expanded TRB clones identified before ART initiation dominated the repertoire across all time points, though the dominance fluctuated and decreased in many PLHIV after ART. Owing to limited PBMC availability, only the TCR beta chain was sequenced, without alpha chain pairing. Inferences about post-ART repertoire changes are limited because no data were available on ART adherence, viral resistance or therapy changes. Because pre-ART samples had limited cell numbers, profiling was done on unsorted PBMC rather than on sorted CD4+ and CD8+ T cells. A significant increase in TRB diversity was found to be associated with ART initiation, although TRB diversity was observed to remain significantly below that of transplant donor controls even after long-term ART.

Taken from the germline V gene, the CDR1 and CDR2 loops are LGHNT and FRNRAP. The cysteine opens and the phenylalanine closes a CDR3 of 16 amino acids. CDR3 DNA is the only sequence kept; it has 48 bases, read in frame from the first base. V and J lose 3 bases and 9 bases, and a span of 21 bases separates them. Rearrangement joined TRBV12-5 to TRBJ2-1, with the D gene uncertain. This sample comprised unsorted PBMCs, obtained more than 6 years after starting antiretroviral therapy. The sequence was obtained from a man younger than 45 with HIV. The DNA sequence is TGTGCTAGTGGTTTCCCCGGTCTTGTCTCCCCAGGTGAGCAGTTCTTC. Its translation is CASGFPGLVSPGEQFF.